The 7 T cell receptor beta chains presented below share a single source sample, sequenced in a study of cytomegalovirus exposure and HLA in healthy donors. Both 60 Vbeta primers and 13 Jbeta primers went into the PCR. The protocol was immunoSEQ multiplex PCR, while the TCRdb copy is restricted to in-frame clones and leaves out a portion. This table holds around 160,000 clones, approximately 80% found once. What was sequenced was PBMCs. The receptors derive from a male donor in good health and CMV-seropositive.

This chain joins TRBV27 and TRBJ1-1; 8 bases line up with TRBD1. After removal of 6 bases from V and 4 bases from J, the junction contained 7 bases not matched to a gene. CDR3 length equals 14 residues. Per germline, CDR1 MNHEY and CDR2 SMNVEV (reference sequence). CDR3 amino acids: CASRRQGRSTEAFF. CDR3 in DNA: TGTGCCAGCAGGCGACAGGGGCGGTCCACTGAAGCTTTCTTT.

This clone was seen just once. This sequence joins TRBV9 and TRBJ2-3; 11 bases are a match to TRBD2. Germline assignment: CDR1 SGDLS and CDR2 YYNGEE. J gave up 7 bases and V 0 bases, and 7 bases lay outside the gene matches. CDR3 length: 16 residues. This CDR3 reads CASSVALAGVGYTQYF. In nucleotides, the CDR3 is TGTGCCAGCAGCGTAGCACTAGCGGGAGTCGGATATACGCAGTATTTT.

As DNA, the CDR3 is TGTGCCTGCGGGGAAGGGACAGATACGCAGTATTTT. Protein product: CACGEGTDTQYF. This chain connects TRBV30 to TRBJ2-3, with D possibly matching TRBD2 (5 bases). V lost 6 bases and J lost 3, with 10 bases in between. The CDR3 extends over 12 amino acids. Germline-derived CDR1 and CDR2 are GTSNPN and SVGIG (reference sequence).

The chain couples TRBV19 to TRBJ2-2; 7 bases match TRBD1. Germline lookup yields CDR1 LNHDA and CDR2 SQIVND (reference sequence). The V and J ends lost 4 bases and 4 bases, in that order; junction bases with no gene match: 6. The CDR3 contains 15 residues. The CDR3 here is CASSRQGPVTGELFF. CDR3 nucleotide sequence: TGTGCCAGTAGTAGACAGGGACCAGTCACCGGGGAGCTGTTTTTT.

This clone was picked up one time. J is TRBJ2-7 and V is TRBV18; a possible D gene is TRBD1 (6 bases). Per the germline V gene, CDR1 is KGHSH and CDR2 is LQKENI. This CDR3 has 13 residues. Deletions cut 6 bases from V and 3 bases from J, with 12 bases between. The CDR3 nucleotides read TGTGCCAGCTCCCAGATACAGGGCTACGAGCAGTACTTC. Its protein is CASSQIQGYEQYF.

For the CDR3, the DNA is TGCGCCAGCAGCTGGGACAGGACCTACAATGAGCAGTTCTTC. This gives the protein CASSWDRTYNEQFF. The chain is built from TRBV5-1 and TRBJ2-1, with TRBD1 identical over 8 bases. V shed 3 bases, J shed 2 bases, and the junction held 1 base outside the gene matches. Looked up from germline, CDR1 is SGHRS and CDR2 is YFSETQ. This CDR3 contains 14 residues.

The rearrangement links TRBV29-1 to TRBJ2-7, with 9 bases lining up with TRBD2. Germline CDR1 SQVTM, CDR2 ANQGSEA. The V and J ends lost 3 bases and 4 bases, in that order; junction bases with no gene match: 4. CDR3 length: 13 residues. CDR3: CSVEWREGYEQYF. The CDR3 DNA is TGCAGCGTTGAGTGGCGGGAGGGGTACGAGCAGTACTTC.